Listed here are 11 T cell receptor beta chains from one sample, sequenced in a study of control samples from healthy donors and cancer patients (dated by TCRdb to about 2020). The receptor library was made with the immunoSEQ multiplex PCR assay. The table comes from immuneACCESS by way of TCRdb, which keeps in-frame sequences with V and J called. Part of the clones is missing from these tables; in studies checked, under half for an unresolved V gene and the rest for unknown reasons. The sample table records roughly 120,000 clones; roughly 92% of these occur just once. Over 2.5% of the sample is in the top ten clones. The sequencing sample was made of blood. The source is a man aged 25-40 years in good health.

The chain has TRBV27 and TRBJ2-1, with 7 bases that match TRBD1. CDR3 length: 14 residues. The V gene's germline CDR1 is MNHEY and CDR2 SMNVEV (reference sequence). Trimming cost V 4 bases and J 7 bases; bases outside gene matches: 7. DNA for the CDR3: TGTGCCAGCAGTTCTAGGGGGCGCTTAAATGAGCAGTTCTTC. Translation: CASSSRGRLNEQFF.

V usage is TRBV11-2 and J usage is TRBJ1-2; TRBD1 matches 9 bases. V was pared by 4 bases and J by 10 bases, with 10 bases of the junction left unmatched. The germline CDR1 and CDR2 sequences are SGHAT and FQNNGV. The CDR3 length is 14 residues. The CDR3 nucleotides read TGTGCCAGCAGCTGGCCGGGACAGGGTCGGGACTACACCTTC. This codes for CASSWPGQGRDYTF.

CDR3 sequence (DNA): TGTGCCATCAGTGCGAATGGACAGGGGATTACTGAAGCTTTCTTT. Its protein product is CAISANGQGITEAFF. This rearrangement joins TRBV10-3 to TRBJ1-1; 9 bases are a match to TRBD1. Unmatched junction bases numbered 8, after V lost 4 bases and J lost 5 bases. This CDR3 is 15 amino acids long. Germline V gene lookup returns CDR1 ENHRY and CDR2 SYGVKD.

V usage is TRBV30 and J usage is TRBJ2-5; possible D gene TRBD1, 5 bases. Trimming took 4 bases from V and 1 from J, leaving 7 bases between them. The CDR3 consists of 12 residues. CDR1 and CDR2 (germline): GTSNPN, SVGIG (reference sequence). The CDR3 coding sequence is TGTGCCTGGACAGGGTTCCAAGAGACCCAGTACTTC. The encoded protein is CAWTGFQETQYF.

The chain has TRBV28 and TRBJ2-5, with D possibly matching TRBD2 (6 bases). The CDR3 is 14 amino acids. Germline V CDR1 and CDR2: MDHEN, SYDVKM. Trimming left V 7 bases short and J 1 base short, with 13 bases between. For the CDR3, the DNA is TGTGCCAGCATCTCGACACTAGCCCAAGAGACCCAGTACTTC. This codes for CASISTLAQETQYF.

The V and J genes are TRBV7-9 and TRBJ1-5; D is unclear. The V end was cut by 5 bases, the J end by 5 bases, with 16 bases between. The germline V gene encodes CDR1 SEHNR and CDR2 FQNEAQ (reference sequence). There are 15 residues in the CDR3. The DNA for the CDR3 is TGTGCCAGCAGCCAAGGGTGGGGTAGTGATCAGCCCCAGCATTTT. Translated: CASSQGWGSDQPQHF.

This clone has just one count. The chain has TRBV7-8 and TRBJ2-1; 10 nucleotides align to TRBD2. V lost 2 bases to trimming and J lost 7 bases; unmatched junction nucleotides: 8. The CDR3 is 16 amino acids. Germline loops: CDR1 SGHVS, CDR2 FQNEAQ. In DNA form, the CDR3 reads TGTGCCAGCAGCTTATCGGGGGGACTAGCGAGGAATGAGCAGTTCTTC. Amino acid sequence: CASSLSGGLARNEQFF.

The J gene is TRBJ2-1, the V gene TRBV6-4, with 10 bases fitting TRBD2. Germline loops: CDR1 MRHNA, CDR2 SNTAGT. The CDR3 is made up of 15 amino acids. Trimming cost V 3 bases and J 3 bases; bases outside gene matches: 2. CDR3 loop: CASSEGTSDYNEQFF. DNA for the CDR3: TGTGCCAGCAGTGAAGGGACTAGCGACTACAATGAGCAGTTCTTC.

This clone appeared a few times. This chain links TRBV2 with TRBJ1-2; tentatively, D is TRBD1 (5 bases). The CDR3 loop spans 12 amino acids. With 7 bases removed from V and 7 bases from J, the gap between germline ends came to 13 bases. The V gene's germline CDR1 is SNHLY and CDR2 FYNNEI. CDR3 residues: CASTQGWGGYTF. In DNA, the CDR3 is TGTGCCAGCACCCAGGGTTGGGGTGGCTACACCTTC. Full variable domain (outside the CDR3, taken from reference TRBV2 and TRBJ1-2): EPEVTQTPSHQVTQMGQEVILRCVPISNHLYFYWYRQILGQKVEFLVSFYNNEISEKSEIFDDQFSVERPDGSNFTLKIRSTKLEDSAMYFCASTQGWGGYTFGSGTRLTVV.

V and J are TRBV27 and TRBJ2-3, with a possible D match to TRBD2 (5 bases). CDR3 length: 15 residues. The germline V gene has CDR1 MNHEY and CDR2 SMNVEV (reference sequence). Trimming left V 4 bases short and J 1 base short, with 12 bases between. The CDR3 spells CASSSSLLGTDTQYF. The CDR3 DNA reads as TGTGCCAGCAGTTCTAGCCTCCTGGGCACAGATACGCAGTATTTT.

This chain uses TRBV19 with TRBJ1-2, with D unresolved. Germline assignment: CDR1 LNHDA and CDR2 SQIVND (reference sequence). Trimming removed 1 base at V and 8 bases at J, with 11 bases between. The CDR3 is made up of 13 amino acids. This CDR3 reads CASSIVSREGYTF. CDR3 bases: TGTGCCAGTAGTATAGTAAGCCGGGAAGGCTACACCTTC.